Each of the 26 T cell receptor beta chains below was sequenced from the same sample in a study of cytomegalovirus exposure and HLA in healthy donors. PCR amplification relied on 60 Vbeta primers (plus 13 Jbeta primers). Data came from immunoSEQ multiplex PCR; TCRdb stores just in-frame clones and leaves some out. The table lists 150,000 to 200,000 clones, roughly 86% of them singletons. The sample was PBMCs. The receptors stem from a woman between 18 and 29 years old in good health and CMV-seronegative.

V gene TRBV29-1 combines with J gene TRBJ2-3; 7 bases match TRBD1. V was pared by 4 bases and J by 2 bases, with 6 bases of the junction left unmatched. The CDR3 consists of 14 residues. Germline V gene lookup returns CDR1 SQVTM and CDR2 ANQGSEA. CDR3 residues: CSVGRDSSTDTQYF. For the CDR3, the DNA is TGCAGCGTTGGAAGGGACAGTTCCACAGATACGCAGTATTTT.

The V gene is TRBV2, the J gene TRBJ1-1, with D possibly being TRBD1 (5 bases). Germline V CDR1 and CDR2: SNHLY, FYNNEI. V gave up 2 bases and J gave up 4 bases, with 8 bases separating them. The CDR3 is 13 residues long. CDR3 nucleotides: TGTGCCAGCAGTGAACAGGGCCCCACTGAAGCTTTCTTT. Its protein is CASSEQGPTEAFF.

This chain joins TRBV10-1 and TRBJ1-1; maybe TRBD1 (5 bases). This CDR3 spans 16 amino acids. The V end lost 4 bases, the J end lost 3 bases, and 18 bases lay between the germline ends. The germline V gene encodes CDR1 WNHNN and CDR2 SYGVQD (reference sequence). The CDR3 loop is CASSGGVVKPDTEAFF. CDR3 in DNA: TGCGCCAGCAGTGGGGGGGTCGTAAAGCCGGACACTGAAGCTTTCTTT.

As to this clone: Distinct nucleotide sequences in the sample also encode this CDR3. The rearrangement links TRBV18 to TRBJ2-7; 9 nucleotides match TRBD2. The germline gives CDR1 KGHSH, CDR2 LQKENI. This CDR3 contains 13 residues. Trimming at V came to 3 bases and at J to 3 bases, leaving 0 bases not matched to a gene. The DNA of the CDR3 is TGTGCCAGCTCACCTAGCGGGAGCTACGAGCAGTACTTC. This sequence encodes CASSPSGSYEQYF.

This chain connects TRBV19 to TRBJ2-5; TRBD1 aligns across 12 bases. CDR3 length equals 17 residues. Per the germline V gene, CDR1 is LNHDA and CDR2 is SQIVND (reference sequence). The J segment lost 5 bases and the V segment lost 5 bases, leaving 12 bases of the junction unmatched. The CDR3 bases are TGTGCCAGTAGTCTCCGGGACAGGGGGCGCCGGGGGGAGACCCAGTACTTC. Protein: CASSLRDRGRRGETQYF.

This chain connects TRBV18 to TRBJ2-5; D is uncertain. The CDR3 covers 12 residues. Per germline, CDR1 KGHSH and CDR2 LQKENI. V shed 6 bases and J shed 1 base, with 6 bases lying between them. The CDR3 region is CASSPSQETQYF. DNA for the CDR3: TGTGCCAGCTCCCCCAGCCAAGAGACCCAGTACTTC.

The rearrangement links TRBV28 to TRBJ2-7; 8 nucleotides line up with TRBD1. CDR1 is MDHEN, CDR2 SYDVKM, per germline. The CDR3 is 15 residues long. J lost 3 bases, V lost 5 bases, and 9 bases had no gene match. The CDR3 reads CASSGPRTGYYEQYF. CDR3 bases: TGTGCCAGCAGTGGGCCCAGGACAGGGTACTACGAGCAGTACTTC.

The V and J genes are TRBV23-1 and TRBJ2-3; 13 bases are shared with TRBD2. TRBV23-1 is marked as an open reading frame, function uncertain. The CDR3 has 21 residues. Unmatched junction bases numbered 14, after V lost 0 bases and J lost 2 bases. CDR3 nucleotide sequence: TGCGCCAGCAGTCAATCCCTTCATTGGACTAGCGGGAGTGGAAACACAGATACGCAGTATTTT. Its translation is CASSQSLHWTSGSGNTDTQYF.

V usage is TRBV7-9 and J usage is TRBJ1-1, with D unclear. This CDR3 comprises 12 residues. Trimming stripped 1 base from V and 8 bases from J, with 8 bases between. The germline V gene encodes CDR1 SEHNR and CDR2 FQNEAQ (reference sequence). The CDR3 reads CASSLGVSEAFF. CDR3 bases: TGTGCCAGCAGCTTAGGAGTCTCCGAAGCTTTCTTT.

This clone was picked up one time. The rearrangement uses TRBV19 and TRBJ2-1; TRBD1 might be the D (5 bases). This CDR3 is 12 amino acids long. Germline V gene sequence: CDR1 LNHDA, CDR2 SQIVND (reference sequence). V was clipped by 10 bases and J by 9 bases, with 16 bases between them. The CDR3 DNA is TGTGCCACCCCATCAGGGCATGTTGAGCAGTTCTTC. Protein sequence: CATPSGHVEQFF.

V and J are TRBV7-9 and TRBJ2-5, with D perhaps TRBD2 (6 bases). The CDR3 loop spans 13 amino acids. Trimming pared 4 bases from V and 4 bases from J, leaving 10 bases between. Germline values: CDR1 SEHNR, CDR2 FQNEAQ (reference sequence). The CDR3 nucleotides are TGTGCCAGCAGCTGGGTCGGGAGAGAGACCCAGTACTTC. As protein: CASSWVGRETQYF.

The gene calls are TRBV6-1 and TRBJ1-2; a weak D match, TRBD1 (5 bases). In germline, CDR1 is MNHNS, CDR2 SASEGT. Trimming stripped 5 bases from V and 4 bases from J, with 17 bases between. This CDR3 is built from 15 residues. The DNA of the CDR3 is TGTGCCAGCAGTCCCCCCCCAGGGCAAAGCTATGGCTACACCTTC. As protein: CASSPPPGQSYGYTF.

This clone was found a few times. The CDR3 nucleotides read TGTGCCAGCAGCCTAGCCTTCTACGAGCAGTACTTC. Its protein product is CASSLAFYEQYF. The V gene is TRBV14, the J gene TRBJ2-7; D not certain. The CDR3 is 12 amino acids. Germline V gene sequence: CDR1 SGHDN, CDR2 FVKESK. Trimming cost V 4 bases and J 3 bases, with 7 bases left between them.

Note on this clone: A junction boundary mismatches the germline segment, possibly from a read error. The V call is TRBV7-7, the J call TRBJ2-2; D gene unclear. Germline V lookup: CDR1 SSHAT, CDR2 FNYEAQ (reference sequence). CDR3 length equals 12 residues. The DNA for the CDR3 is TGTGCTAGCAGCTTTCAGTCCGGGGAGCTGTTTTTT. Amino acids: CASSFQSGELFF.

The V and J genes are TRBV28 and TRBJ1-6; 8 nucleotides line up with TRBD1. Losses at the gene ends were 6 bases for V and 7 bases for J; bases not matched to a gene: 5. CDR1 is MDHEN, CDR2 SYDVKM, per germline. The CDR3 runs 14 residues. The CDR3 spells CASRSGTGNSPLHF. CDR3 in DNA: TGTGCCAGCAGGTCCGGGACAGGAAATTCACCCCTCCACTTT.

The CDR3 nucleotides read TGTGCCAGCAGCTTGCTTACTAGCGATACCGGGGAGCTGTTTTTT. Amino acids: CASSLLTSDTGELFF. The rearrangement links TRBV5-6 to TRBJ2-2; 7 bases agree with TRBD2. Germline V lookup: CDR1 SGHDT, CDR2 YYEEEE. Trimming cost V 1 base and J 5 bases; bases outside gene matches: 5. CDR3 length: 15 residues. The full variable domain, its missing parts supplied by reference TRBV5-6 and TRBJ2-2, is DAGVTQSPTHLIKTRGQQVTLRCSPKSGHDTVSWYQQALGQGPQFIFQYYEEEERQRGNFPDRFSGHQFPNYSSELNVNALLLGDSALYLCASSLLTSDTGELFFGEGSRLTVL.

A few counts support this clone. The rearrangement links TRBV6-1 to TRBJ2-7; 8 nucleotides align to TRBD1. In germline, CDR1 is MNHNS, CDR2 SASEGT. This CDR3 has 15 amino acids. Germline trimming cut 5 bases from V and 2 bases from J; bases unmatched to any gene: 8. Here the CDR3 DNA reads TGTGCCAGCAGTACCTCCGAGACAGGGGCCTACGAGCAGTACTTC. As protein: CASSTSETGAYEQYF.

This sequence joins TRBV6-1 and TRBJ1-5, with 10 bases fitting TRBD1. This CDR3 is built from 15 residues. Germline values: CDR1 MNHNS, CDR2 SASEGT. V dropped 5 bases and J dropped 7; count of bases not matched to a gene: 8. CDR3 nucleotide sequence: TGTGCCAGCAGTCGAGGACAGGGGGAGATCCAGCCCCAGCATTTT. This gives the protein CASSRGQGEIQPQHF.

This clone was counted a single time. This chain links TRBV5-6 with TRBJ1-2; 10 bases fit TRBD1. The V segment lost 1 base and the J segment 5 bases; nucleotides outside the gene matches: 8. The CDR3 is 16 residues long. Germline CDR1 is SGHDT and CDR2 is YYEEEE. DNA of the CDR3: TGTGCCAGCAGCTTGTATGGGACAGGGGAACGGTATGGCTACACCTTC. This gives the protein CASSLYGTGERYGYTF.

The genes are TRBV4-1 and TRBJ2-1, with 9 bases identical to TRBD2. V shed 0 bases and J 0 bases; nucleotides not matched to a gene: 9. The CDR3 spans 19 residues. Germline V gene sequence: CDR1 MGHRA, CDR2 YSYEKL. The CDR3: CASSQDSGLAGSSYNEQFF. The CDR3 region has the DNA TGCGCCAGCAGCCAAGATTCGGGACTAGCTGGGAGCTCCTACAATGAGCAGTTCTTC.

The chain is built from TRBV19 and TRBJ2-1; 12 bases are shared with TRBD2. The CDR3 extends over 15 amino acids. Trimming at V came to 5 bases and at J to 9 bases, leaving 8 bases not matched to a gene. The germline V gene encodes CDR1 LNHDA and CDR2 SQIVND (reference sequence). This CDR3 reads CASSPRLAGVTEQFF. The CDR3 DNA sequence: TGTGCCAGTAGTCCCCGACTAGCGGGAGTTACTGAGCAGTTCTTC. Together with reference TRBV19 and TRBJ2-1, the CDR3 gives the full variable domain: DGGITQSPKYLFRKEGQNVTLSCEQNLNHDAMYWYRQDPGQGLRLIYYSQIVNDFQKGDIAEGYSVSREKKESFPLTVTSAQKNPTAFYLCASSPRLAGVTEQFFGPGTRLTVL.

This chain links TRBV2 with TRBJ1-4; D is perhaps TRBD1 (6 bases). V lost 4 bases, J lost 0 bases, and 9 bases lay in between. From germline, CDR1 is SNHLY and CDR2 FYNNEI. There are 15 residues in the CDR3. The CDR3 nucleotides read TGTGCCAGCAGTGGGACAGCTGCAACTAATGAAAAACTGTTTTTT. Translation gives CASSGTAATNEKLFF.

The chain joins TRBV7-2 to TRBJ2-7; D perhaps matches TRBD1 (5 bases). The CDR3 contains 12 residues. The germline V and J ends were trimmed by 5 bases and 3 bases, with 8 bases remaining between them. Germline-derived CDR1 and CDR2 are SGHTA and FQGNSA. CDR3 bases: TGTGCCAGCAGCCTCAGGGACTACGAGCAGTACTTC. The encoded protein is CASSLRDYEQYF.

J is TRBJ2-5 and V is TRBV5-4; D is unclear. V lost 4 bases and J lost 2, with 21 bases in between. CDR1 and CDR2 (germline): SGHNT, YYREEE (reference sequence). The CDR3 has 17 residues. As DNA, the CDR3 is TGTGCCAGCAGCCTCCCCCCCCACCGGCGGAAACAAGAGACCCAGTACTTC. It yields the protein CASSLPPHRRKQETQYF.

V and J are TRBV28 and TRBJ1-1; no clear D gene. Between the trimmed V and J ends, which lost 6 bases and 11 bases, there was a span of 13 bases. The CDR3 loop spans 11 amino acids. Germline lookup yields CDR1 MDHEN and CDR2 SYDVKM. CDR3 amino acids: CASSLTFRAFF. DNA of the CDR3: TGTGCCAGCAGCTTAACGTTCCGGGCTTTCTTT.

The V call is TRBV5-4, the J call TRBJ2-7; TRBD2 matches at 14 bases. V was pared by 3 bases and J by 1 base, with 0 bases of the junction left unmatched. The CDR3 spans 15 residues. Germline V gives CDR1 SGHNT, CDR2 YYREEE (reference sequence). The DNA of the CDR3 is TGTGCCAGCAGCTGGACTAGCGGGGGGTCCTACGAGCAGTACTTC. Translated, it gives CASSWTSGGSYEQYF. Together with reference TRBV5-4 and TRBJ2-7, the CDR3 gives the full variable domain: ETGVTQSPTHLIKTRGQQVTLRCSSQSGHNTVSWYQQALGQGPQFIFQYYREEENGRGNFPPRFSGLQFPNYSSELNVNALELDDSALYLCASSWTSGGSYEQYFGPGTRLTVT.